A single TCR beta chain is shown here with its context. It lacks a known antigen. No much larger clone exists at a distance of one base, and base qualities are not known. From cysteine to phenylalanine, the CDR3 is 14 amino acids long. The read is trimmed to its CDR3 DNA, 42 bases read in frame from base 1. Taken from the germline V gene, the CDR1 and CDR2 loops are SNHLY and FYNNEI. V and J are trimmed by 8 bases and 1 base, and the gene matches miss 5 bases of the junction. Healthy controls were 20 blood donors whose buffy coats were used, with a median age of around 56 years (range about 21-80) and 55% female. On an AutoMACS, CD4+ and CD8+ cells were isolated via positive magnetic bead selection, and their purity was verified by flow cytometry. Peripheral blood mononuclear cells were obtained using density gradient separation with Ficoll-Paque PLUS. DNA from CD4-enriched, CD8-enriched or PBMC samples was extracted using Nucleospin Tissue or Tissue XS kits and then quantified on a Qubit 2.0 fluorometer.

This specimen comes from a study of somatic mutations in cytotoxic T cells in rheumatoid arthritis (dated by TCRdb to 2016 to 2017). For context, the study as a whole: Some V beta antibody-stained T-cell populations were flow-sorted on a FACSAria II or Sony SH800 at nearly 100% purity, and sorted V beta1+ cells also underwent TCRB sequencing. In newly diagnosed rheumatoid arthritis without treatment, the study examined if expanded CD8+ T-cell clones harbor somatic mutations, relying on TCRB deep sequencing to characterize clonality. TCRB deep sequencing covered approximately 69 patients with rheumatoid arthritis along with under 25 healthy controls. The median ages of the patient and control groups were essentially identical.

The research as a whole found: The largest CD8+ clone made up more than 20% of CD8+ cells in about an eighth of the 65 patients, and blood and synovial fluid shared several identical CD8+ TCRB sequences. The slight TRBV07 underrepresentation in patients was not adjusted for multiple comparisons. CD8+ clonality increased with age in patients (Spearman r ≈ 0.49) but not in healthy controls. CD8+ T-cell clonality did not differ significantly between rheumatoid arthritis patients and age-matched healthy controls. The expanded CD8+ clones had unknown antigen targets, and not appearing in virus-specific databases did not rule out that they were virus-specific.

Genomic DNA underwent TCRB CDR3 sequencing using the immunoSEQ assay. Turning to the authors' computational methods: Only productive TCRB rearrangements were included in the analyses. Clonality was expressed as a Shannon entropy-based productive clonality index, with each clone defined by a unique TCRB CDR3 sequence. Repertoire overlap between two samples was calculated from the template counts of each clone relative to total templates per sample. V-gene usage measured by flow cytometry correlated with TCRB sequencing V-gene usage, with a Spearman r of roughly 0.55. TCRdb carries this immuneACCESS record with in-frame sequences only. Its versions omit some clonotypes, under half of them owing to an unresolved V gene in the studies checked, with the rest unexplained. Clone size and V and J calls were adopted from that table, with D and trimming inferred from the DNA. Here the sample has more than 15,000 clones; about 70% occur a single time. 20% to 25% of the sample lies in the top ten.

The chain is encoded by TRBV2 joined to TRBJ2-3; the junction holds 8 bases that match TRBD2. The material sequenced was CD8+ T cells sorted from blood. The TCR originated in a woman aged 55-70 years in good health. The CDR3 protein: CASLGGAGTDTQYF. The sequence in DNA is TGTGCCAGCCTCGGGGGGGCCGGCACAGATACGCAGTATTTT.